Following are 16 T cell receptor beta chains from one sample sequenced in a study of T cell changes during pregnancy in multiple sclerosis. Sequenced by immunoSEQ multiplex PCR; TCRdb stores in-frame clones only, minus some. The table shows 20,000 to 25,000 clones, with approximately 92% occurring only once. Sequenced material: CD8+ T cells from peripheral blood mononuclear cells, taken in the third trimester of pregnancy. The receptors were sampled from a female donor with multiple sclerosis, enrolled in a pregnancy study.

As regards this clone: Other nucleotide sequences from this sample produce the same CDR3. This sequence joins TRBV11-2 and TRBJ2-7; D may be TRBD1 (6 bases). This CDR3 has 13 residues. Trimming took off 4 bases at V and 2 bases at J, with 9 bases between the two ends. Germline values: CDR1 SGHAT, CDR2 FQNNGV. CDR3 residues: CASSSGQTYEQYF. CDR3 nucleotide sequence: TGTGCCAGCAGCTCGGGACAAACCTACGAGCAGTACTTC.

This sequence joins TRBV19 and TRBJ1-1; D unclear. Germline loops: CDR1 LNHDA, CDR2 SQIVND (reference sequence). The CDR3 covers 12 residues. V gave up 6 bases and J gave up 0 bases, with 5 bases separating them. CDR3 DNA: TGTGCCAGTAGCGCAGTGAACACTGAAGCTTTCTTT. Translated, it gives CASSAVNTEAFF.

The chain uses TRBV4-1 and TRBJ2-7, with 10 bases aligning to TRBD1. V shed 2 bases and J 6 bases; nucleotides not matched to a gene: 7. This CDR3 region has 15 residues. Germline V lookup: CDR1 MGHRA, CDR2 YSYEKL. The CDR3 nucleotides are TGCGCCAGCAGCCAATCCGGGACAGGGGTTTCCGAGCAGTACTTC. Translating gives CASSQSGTGVSEQYF.

This chain uses TRBV7-2 with TRBJ2-1; D is unresolved. Germline V gene lookup returns CDR1 SGHTA and CDR2 FQGNSA. V shed 2 bases and J shed 4 bases, with 6 bases lying between them. This CDR3 spans 13 amino acids. The CDR3 loop reads CASSLPSYNEQFF. CDR3 nucleotide sequence: TGTGCCAGCAGCTTACCGTCTTACAATGAGCAGTTCTTC.

This clone was counted only a few times. The chain is built from TRBV2 and TRBJ1-6, with 9 bases lining up with TRBD1. This CDR3 spans 15 amino acids. CDR1 is SNHLY and CDR2 is FYNNEI in the germline V gene. Unmatched junction bases numbered 5, after V lost 6 bases and J lost 5 bases. CDR3 region: CASRPGTGNNSPLHF. The CDR3 DNA follows: TGTGCCAGCAGGCCTGGGACAGGGAATAATTCACCCCTCCACTTT.

This clone was seen a single time. J is TRBJ2-3 and V is TRBV5-1; maybe TRBD2 (6 bases). The CDR3 length is 17 residues. The V and J ends lost 0 bases and 6 bases respectively, with 20 bases between them. Germline V gene data show CDR1 as SGHRS and CDR2 as YFSETQ. CDR3 sequence reads: CASSLAGGLTPGDTQYF. As DNA, the CDR3 is TGCGCCAGCAGCTTGGCCGGAGGGCTCACCCCTGGGGATACGCAGTATTTT.

The gene calls are TRBV29-1 and TRBJ2-7; 8 bases line up with TRBD2. V lost 2 bases, J lost 3 bases, and 6 bases stayed unmatched. This CDR3 has 14 amino acids. Germline V CDR1 and CDR2: SQVTM, ANQGSEA. Here the CDR3 reads CSVESRAGGYEQYF. The CDR3 DNA sequence: TGCAGCGTTGAATCTCGTGCGGGAGGCTACGAGCAGTACTTC.

The V and J genes are TRBV7-3 and TRBJ2-3, with TRBD1 matching 10 bases. This CDR3 comprises 14 residues. V trimming: 5 bases; J trimming: 4 bases; junction bases outside the gene matches: 3. Germline V CDR1 and CDR2: SGHTA, FQGTGA. CDR3 loop: CASSPTGGADTQYF. CDR3 DNA sequence: TGTGCCAGCAGCCCGACAGGGGGCGCAGATACGCAGTATTTT.

The chain uses TRBV29-1 and TRBJ2-7, with TRBD1 identical over 10 bases. This CDR3 comprises 13 residues. Trimming at V came to 8 bases and at J to 0 bases, leaving 4 bases not matched to a gene. CDR1 is SQVTM and CDR2 is ANQGSEA in the germline V gene. In nucleotides, the CDR3 is TGCAGCACCTGGACAGGGGGCTCCTACGAGCAGTACTTC. Protein: CSTWTGGSYEQYF.

The CDR3 bases are TGCAGTGCTAGAGACACCTACGAGCAGTACTTC. Amino acid sequence: CSARDTYEQYF. This chain links TRBV20-1 with TRBJ2-7; D gene ambiguous. CDR1 and CDR2 (germline): DFQATT, SNEGSKA (reference sequence). CDR3 size: 11 residues. Trimming removed 0 bases from V and 2 bases from J, with 2 bases in between.

This clone appeared a single time. The rearrangement uses TRBV5-4 and TRBJ2-3, with a possible D match to TRBD2 (6 bases). Germline values: CDR1 SGHNT, CDR2 YYREEE (reference sequence). V dropped 1 base and J dropped 2 bases, with 11 bases sitting between them. This CDR3 is 15 amino acids long. For the CDR3, the DNA is TGTGCCAGCAGCTTGAGCGGGCCCTCCACAGATACGCAGTATTTT. It is translated as CASSLSGPSTDTQYF.

The chain recombines TRBV7-8 with TRBJ2-7, with D possibly being TRBD2 (5 bases). The CDR3 is 13 amino acids. Per germline, CDR1 SGHVS and CDR2 FQNEAQ. Trimming took 1 base from V and 7 from J, leaving 11 bases between them. The CDR3 reads CASSLVARGEQYF. CDR3 in DNA: TGTGCCAGCAGCTTAGTGGCCCGAGGGGAGCAGTACTTC.

The gene calls are TRBV4-3 and TRBJ1-6, with unresolved D. Germline values: CDR1 LGHNA, CDR2 YSLEER. This CDR3 region has 16 residues. The germline V and J ends were trimmed by 0 bases and 10 bases, with 16 bases remaining between them. This chain's CDR3 is CASSQDHLASGSPLHF. The CDR3 nucleotides read TGCGCCAGCAGCCAAGATCACCTGGCTTCTGGCTCACCCCTCCACTTT.

V and J are TRBV4-2 and TRBJ2-6; no definite D call. The germline V gene encodes CDR1 LGHNA and CDR2 YNFKEQ. The germline V and J ends were trimmed by 0 bases and 0 bases, with 6 bases remaining between them. CDR3 size: 16 residues. The CDR3 DNA follows: TGTGCCAGCAGCCAAGATGGCACCTCTGGGGCCAACGTCCTGACTTTC. This encodes CASSQDGTSGANVLTF.

In the case of this clone: Compared with germline, one end of the junction differs, possibly owing to a read error. This chain joins TRBV5-5 and TRBJ2-5; D perhaps matches TRBD1 (5 bases). Germline V gene sequence: CDR1 SGHKS, CDR2 YYEKEE (reference sequence). The CDR3 consists of 13 residues. The CDR3: CASSLDRQGTQYF. The CDR3 DNA reads as TGTGCCAGCAGCTTGGACAGGCAAGGGACCCAGTACTTC.

In its sample, this clone was seen once. This rearrangement joins TRBV27 to TRBJ2-7; no definite D call. Germline V gene data show CDR1 as MNHEY and CDR2 as SMNVEV (reference sequence). The CDR3 totals 13 residues. The V end was cut by 2 bases, the J end by 2 bases, with 7 bases between. CDR3 sequence reads: CASSLTPAYEQYF. For the CDR3, the DNA is TGTGCCAGCAGTTTAACCCCAGCCTACGAGCAGTACTTC.